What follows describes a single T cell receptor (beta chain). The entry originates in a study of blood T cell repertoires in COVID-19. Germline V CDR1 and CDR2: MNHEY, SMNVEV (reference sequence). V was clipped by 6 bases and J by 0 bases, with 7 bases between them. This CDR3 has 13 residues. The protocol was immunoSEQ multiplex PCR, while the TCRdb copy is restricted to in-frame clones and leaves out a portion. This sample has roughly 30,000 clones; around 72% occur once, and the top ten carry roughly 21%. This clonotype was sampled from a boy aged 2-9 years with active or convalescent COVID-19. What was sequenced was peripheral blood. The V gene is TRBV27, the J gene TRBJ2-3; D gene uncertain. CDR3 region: CASRAASTDTQYF. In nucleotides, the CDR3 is TGTGCCAGCAGGGCTGCTAGCACAGATACGCAGTATTTT.